The rows below give T cell receptor beta chains drawn from one sample of a study of blood T cell repertoires in COVID-19. Using immunoSEQ multiplex PCR, the repertoire was profiled, and TCRdb retains in-frame clones only, with some absent. The sample lists some 46,000 clones; roughly 85% were seen once. The material sequenced was peripheral blood. Receptors were obtained from a man aged 55 to 69 with acute or convalescent COVID-19. Both conserved end residues are part of each CDR3. Fields, in order: clone size, V gene, D gene, CDR3 length, J gene, CDR3 protein, CDR3 DNA. A D gene is named only where the DNA matches it firmly. Rows may omit the clone size; those that give it use once, few, many or a size class.

clone size: -; V gene: TRBV30; D gene: -; CDR3 length: 15; J gene: TRBJ1-6; CDR3 protein: CAWNSREVYNSPLHF; CDR3 DNA: TGTGCCTGGAATAGCAGGGAGGTGTATAATTCACCCCTCCACTTT
clone size: few; V gene: TRBV28; D gene: -; CDR3 length: 13; J gene: TRBJ2-5; CDR3 protein: CASSILGAETQYF; CDR3 DNA: TGTGCCAGCAGTATTCTGGGGGCAGAGACCCAGTACTTC
clone size: once; V gene: TRBV2; D gene: -; CDR3 length: 14; J gene: TRBJ2-3; CDR3 protein: CASTRAGSTDTQYF; CDR3 DNA: TGTGCCAGCACCAGAGCGGGTAGCACAGATACGCAGTATTTT
clone size: -; V gene: TRBV5-1; D gene: TRBD2; CDR3 length: 17; J gene: TRBJ2-3; CDR3 protein: CASSSPPGPTGGDTQYF; CDR3 DNA: TGCGCCAGCAGCTCCCCCCCGGGACCAACGGGAGGAGATACGCAGTATTTT
clone size: -; V gene: TRBV27; D gene: TRBD2; CDR3 length: 16; J gene: TRBJ2-1; CDR3 protein: CASSLPGAGGPGEQFF; CDR3 DNA: TGTGCCAGCAGTCTCCCCGGTGCGGGAGGGCCGGGAGAGCAGTTCTTC
clone size: -; V gene: TRBV28; D gene: TRBD1; CDR3 length: 14; J gene: TRBJ2-1; CDR3 protein: CATKNGQGANEQFF; CDR3 DNA: TGTGCCACCAAGAACGGACAGGGGGCCAATGAGCAGTTCTTC
clone size: -; V gene: TRBV19; D gene: -; CDR3 length: 17; J gene: TRBJ2-1; CDR3 protein: CASSISFGRQVGNEQFF; CDR3 DNA: TGTGCCAGTAGTATAAGCTTTGGGAGGCAGGTAGGAAATGAGCAGTTCTTC
clone size: -; V gene: TRBV19; D gene: TRBD1; CDR3 length: 14; J gene: TRBJ2-2; CDR3 protein: CASSLGQGDGELFF; CDR3 DNA: TGTGCCAGTAGTCTGGGACAGGGGGACGGGGAGCTGTTTTTT
clone size: -; V gene: TRBV14; D gene: -; CDR3 length: 17; J gene: TRBJ2-7; CDR3 protein: CASSQVHSRGSEGEQYF; CDR3 DNA: TGTGCCAGCAGCCAAGTCCACAGCCGAGGCTCCGAGGGCGAGCAGTACTTC
clone size: -; V gene: TRBV27; D gene: -; CDR3 length: 13; J gene: TRBJ1-2; CDR3 protein: CASSLIQSGGYTF; CDR3 DNA: TGTGCCAGCAGTTTAATACAGAGCGGTGGCTACACCTTC
clone size: -; V gene: TRBV6-5; D gene: TRBD2; CDR3 length: 15; J gene: TRBJ2-7; CDR3 protein: CASRKDGLVTYEQYF; CDR3 DNA: TGTGCCAGCAGAAAAGATGGACTAGTAACTTACGAGCAGTACTTC
clone size: -; V gene: TRBV4-2; D gene: TRBD2; CDR3 length: 16; J gene: TRBJ2-7; CDR3 protein: CASSQDNSGRLYEQYF; CDR3 DNA: TGTGCCAGCAGCCAAGATAATAGCGGGAGGCTCTACGAGCAGTACTTC
clone size: -; V gene: TRBV7-9; D gene: TRBD1; CDR3 length: 15; J gene: TRBJ2-1; CDR3 protein: CASSLLGQAYNEQFF; CDR3 DNA: TGTGCCAGCAGCTTACTGGGACAGGCCTACAATGAGCAGTTCTTC
clone size: few; V gene: TRBV2; D gene: -; CDR3 length: 14; J gene: TRBJ1-5; CDR3 protein: CASHHRGIGQPQHF; CDR3 DNA: TGTGCCAGCCATCATAGGGGGATTGGACAGCCCCAGCATTTT